A single sample is the source of the 23 T cell receptor beta chains below, sequenced in a study of graft-versus-host responses after intestinal transplantation. Method: immunoSEQ multiplex PCR; TCRdb's copy keeps in-frame clones and lacks some. The sample lists 95,000 or so clones; 90% were seen once. The sequenced sample was PBMCs, obtained about 450 days after intestinal transplant. The receptors were sampled from a human patient who received an intestinal transplant, so some T cells may come from the graft donor.

V is TRBV5-1 and J is TRBJ2-3; D assignment may be TRBD1 or TRBD2 (6 bases each). This CDR3 is 17 amino acids long. V was trimmed by 5 bases and J by 0 bases, leaving 19 bases between them. Germline loops: CDR1 SGHRS, CDR2 YFSETQ. The CDR3 loop reads CASRPLGGILSTDTQYF. As DNA, the CDR3 is TGCGCCAGCAGACCCCTCGGGGGCATCCTTAGCACAGATACGCAGTATTTT.

This clone was seen once. The rearrangement uses TRBV18 and TRBJ2-5; 7 nucleotides agree with TRBD2. The CDR3 length is 15 residues. Germline CDR1 reads KGHSH; CDR2 reads LQKENI. The V and J ends lost 0 bases and 3 bases, in that order; junction bases with no gene match: 4. The chain's CDR3 is CASSPPRTSKETQYF. The CDR3 DNA sequence: TGTGCCAGCTCACCACCTCGGACTAGTAAAGAGACCCAGTACTTC.

CDR3 amino acids: CASSLRTSGVYEQYF. CDR3 DNA: TGCGCCAGCAGCCTCAGGACTAGCGGGGTCTACGAGCAGTACTTC. The chain joins TRBV4-1 to TRBJ2-7, with 12 positions matching TRBD2. The junction had 4 bases not matched to a gene; V was cut back by 4 bases and J by 3 bases. This CDR3 is 15 amino acids long. Looked up from germline, CDR1 is MGHRA and CDR2 is YSYEKL.

The chain is built from TRBV7-9 and TRBJ1-4; a weak D match, TRBD1 (6 bases). This CDR3 contains 16 residues. CDR1 is SEHNR and CDR2 is FQNEAQ in the germline V gene (reference sequence). The germline V and J ends were trimmed by 5 bases and 1 base, with 14 bases remaining between them. The CDR3 DNA follows: TGTGCCAGCAGCCCCAGGAGGACAGAAACTAATGAAAAACTGTTTTTT. Translating it yields CASSPRRTETNEKLFF. Based on the CDR3 plus reference TRBV7-9 and TRBJ1-4, the full variable domain is DTGVSQNPRHKITKRGQNVTFRCDPISEHNRLYWYRQTLGQGPEFLTYFQNEAQLEKSRLLSDRFSAERPKGSFSTLEIQRTEQGDSAMYLCASSPRRTETNEKLFFGSGTQLSVL.

J is TRBJ2-5 and V is TRBV7-9; weak D call: TRBD2 (5 bases). CDR1 and CDR2 from the germline V gene are SEHNR and FQNEAQ (reference sequence). The CDR3 runs 11 residues. The V and J ends lost 10 bases and 4 bases respectively, with 10 bases between them. CDR3 sequence: CAIEGSETQYF. As DNA, the CDR3 is TGTGCCATCGAGGGATCAGAGACCCAGTACTTC. Filled out from reference TRBV7-9 and TRBJ2-5, the complete variable domain reads DTGVSQNPRHKITKRGQNVTFRCDPISEHNRLYWYRQTLGQGPEFLTYFQNEAQLEKSRLLSDRFSAERPKGSFSTLEIQRTEQGDSAMYLCAIEGSETQYFGPGTRLLVL.

The chain has TRBV11-1 and TRBJ2-3; D is undetermined. V was pared by 2 bases and J by 4 bases, with 7 bases between. Germline CDR1 SGHAT, CDR2 FQDESV (reference sequence). There are 13 residues in the CDR3. The CDR3 region is CASSLIRADTQYF. In DNA, the CDR3 is TGTGCCAGCAGCTTAATTAGGGCAGATACGCAGTATTTT.

This clone has only one observation. CDR3 DNA: TGTGCCAGCAGCTTAGTGAGGGTAGGGTTCGCCAATCAGCCCCAGCATTTT. It specifies CASSLVRVGFANQPQHF. The V call is TRBV7-2, the J call TRBJ1-5; D not resolved. Germline V gene lookup returns CDR1 SGHTA and CDR2 FQGNSA. The ends were cut back, 1 base at V and 3 bases at J, with 16 bases in the middle. There are 17 residues in the CDR3.

The rearrangement uses TRBV6-1 and TRBJ2-3; D may be TRBD2 (7 bases). Looked up from germline, CDR1 is MNHNS and CDR2 is SASEGT. This CDR3 region has 14 residues. Trimming stripped 1 base from V and 4 bases from J, with 9 bases between. The chain's CDR3 is CASSEGGGADTQYF. CDR3 DNA: TGTGCCAGCAGTGAAGGGGGGGGCGCAGATACGCAGTATTTT.

About this clone itself: Other nucleotide sequences in the sample specify the same CDR3. The chain links TRBV20-1 to TRBJ1-1; D is uncertain. V shed 3 bases and J shed 0 bases, with 2 bases lying between them. Germline lookup yields CDR1 DFQATT and CDR2 SNEGSKA (reference sequence). This CDR3 has 11 residues. CDR3 nucleotide sequence: TGCAGTGCTAGTTTGAACACTGAAGCTTTCTTT. Its protein product is CSASLNTEAFF.

This sequence joins TRBV2 and TRBJ1-1; no definite D call. V gave up 3 bases and J gave up 1 base, with 12 bases separating them. From germline, CDR1 is SNHLY and CDR2 FYNNEI. The CDR3 is 15 residues long. The CDR3 here is CASSDDPSSNTEAFF. The CDR3 coding sequence is TGTGCCAGCAGTGACGACCCCTCTTCGAACACTGAAGCTTTCTTT.

The chain uses TRBV9 and TRBJ2-3; D ambiguous. The germline CDR1 and CDR2 sequences are SGDLS and YYNGEE. The CDR3 spans 14 residues. V shed 0 bases and J shed 2 bases, with 7 bases lying between them. The CDR3 loop is CASSVGLFTDTQYF. The CDR3 nucleotides are TGTGCCAGCAGCGTAGGTCTGTTCACAGATACGCAGTATTTT.

The chain employs TRBV2 and TRBJ2-7; TRBD2 matches 11 bases. V was pared by 3 bases and J by 3 bases, with 4 bases of the junction left unmatched. Germline CDR1 and CDR2: SNHLY and FYNNEI. This CDR3 has 15 amino acids. CDR3 in amino acids: CASSDPGTSGYEQYF. The CDR3 coding sequence is TGTGCCAGCAGTGACCCCGGGACTAGCGGCTACGAGCAGTACTTC.

This rearrangement joins TRBV5-6 to TRBJ1-6, with D unclear. Trimming cost V 4 bases and J 0 bases, with 14 bases left between them. This CDR3 is built from 17 residues. From germline, CDR1 is SGHDT and CDR2 YYEEEE. CDR3 DNA: TGTGCCAGCAGCACCGAGGCGGGGAGCTCCTATAATTCACCCCTCCACTTT. Its protein is CASSTEAGSSYNSPLHF.

The chain couples TRBV7-3 to TRBJ1-1; D uncertain. CDR1 and CDR2 from the germline V gene are SGHTA and FQGTGA. This CDR3 has 16 amino acids. With 5 bases removed from V and 5 bases from J, the gap between germline ends came to 21 bases. CDR3 sequence: CASSPPRRVGCTEAFF. DNA for the CDR3: TGTGCCAGCAGCCCACCGAGGCGTGTGGGGTGTACTGAAGCTTTCTTT.

This clone was seen only once. V is TRBV20-1 and J is TRBJ1-1, with D uncertain. CDR3 length: 11 residues. Germline V gene data show CDR1 as DFQATT and CDR2 as SNEGSKA (reference sequence). With 8 bases removed from V and 3 bases from J, the gap between germline ends came to 10 bases. CDR3 amino acids: CSLWGYTEAFF. CDR3 nucleotides: TGCAGTCTCTGGGGATACACTGAAGCTTTCTTT.

This chain connects TRBV12-5 to TRBJ1-1; 8 bases map to TRBD1. The ends lost 10 bases at V and 0 bases at J; junction bases unmatched: 16. The CDR3 runs 17 residues. The V gene's germline CDR1 is LGHNT and CDR2 FRNRAP. CDR3: CAITYMPRTGLNTEAFF. Here the CDR3 DNA reads TGTGCTATTACTTACATGCCCCGGACAGGGCTGAACACTGAAGCTTTCTTT.

This chain uses TRBV6-5 with TRBJ2-7; 7 bases agree with TRBD1. Trimming at V came to 10 bases and at J to 6 bases, leaving 12 bases not matched to a gene. Germline V lookup: CDR1 MNHEY, CDR2 SVGAGI. The CDR3 sequence is 13 residues long. The CDR3 region is CATTGTVSGEQYF. In nucleotides, the CDR3 is TGTGCCACCACCGGGACAGTAAGTGGCGAGCAGTACTTC.

The chain couples TRBV19 to TRBJ1-2; perhaps TRBD1 as D (6 bases). CDR3 length equals 13 residues. Germline V gene sequence: CDR1 LNHDA, CDR2 SQIVND (reference sequence). Deletions cut 7 bases from V and 4 bases from J, with 13 bases between. The CDR3 DNA follows: TGTGCCAGTACCCGGACAGCCCCCTATGGCTACACCTTC. This codes for CASTRTAPYGYTF.

The gene calls are TRBV5-4 and TRBJ2-2, with a tentative D call TRBD2 (5 bases). With 0 bases removed from V and 8 bases from J, the gap between germline ends came to 8 bases. Germline values: CDR1 SGHNT, CDR2 YYREEE (reference sequence). The CDR3 loop spans 13 amino acids. In DNA form, the CDR3 reads TGTGCCAGCAGCTTGGGAGGGCCGGGGGAGCTGTTTTTT. Its translation is CASSLGGPGELFF.

Here the CDR3 reads CASSGTSSYNEQFF. The CDR3 nucleotides are TGTGCCAGTTCCGGGACCAGCTCCTACAATGAGCAGTTCTTC. This rearrangement joins TRBV2 to TRBJ2-1; D tentatively fits TRBD1 or TRBD2 (5 bases each). V was shortened by 9 bases and J by 0 bases, with 12 bases between the two germline ends. Looked up from germline, CDR1 is SNHLY and CDR2 is FYNNEI. This CDR3 spans 14 amino acids.

The genes are TRBV11-1 and TRBJ2-1, with D perhaps matching TRBD1 (6 bases). Trimming left V 2 bases short and J 1 base short, with 12 bases between. Germline CDR1 and CDR2: SGHAT and FQDESV (reference sequence). The CDR3 extends over 16 amino acids. The CDR3 DNA is TGTGCCAGCAGCTTATCTCCGCAGGGGTCCTACAATGAGCAGTTCTTC. Protein sequence: CASSLSPQGSYNEQFF.

This chain uses TRBV7-3 with TRBJ1-1; no reliable D call. This CDR3 is 13 amino acids long. Germline V gene sequence: CDR1 SGHTA, CDR2 FQGTGA. Deletions cut 1 base from V and 1 base from J, with 4 bases between. The CDR3 here is CASSLIENTEAFF. The CDR3 nucleotides are TGTGCCAGCAGCTTAATTGAGAACACTGAAGCTTTCTTT.

V is TRBV4-1 and J is TRBJ1-2, with TRBD1 identical over 9 bases. V lost 2 bases to trimming and J lost 2 bases; unmatched junction nucleotides: 12. The CDR3 has 18 residues. In germline, CDR1 is MGHRA, CDR2 YSYEKL. The CDR3 reads CASSQPTQTGGGNYGYTF. The CDR3 DNA reads as TGCGCCAGCAGCCAACCTACCCAGACAGGGGGGGGGAACTATGGCTACACCTTC.